This TCR beta chain stems from a study of T cells in localized non-small cell lung cancer (dated by TCRdb to 2019 to 2021). General notes on the study: Comparing tumors with uninvolved tumor-adjacent lungs, the study looked at the T cell repertoires of fewer than 250 patients with early-stage NSCLC. All 230 or so NSCLC patients in the cohort were treatment-naive and had localized lung tumors that were resected. A mean age of roughly 64 years was recorded for the NSCLC patients, of whom 129 were male and 100 to 110 were female.

At diagnosis, peripheral blood, uninvolved tumor-adjacent lung and tumor were collected and were preserved as a mix of fresh-frozen and FFPE material. For TCR repertoire profiling, blood samples were analyzed in the form of peripheral blood mononuclear cells. Broad study findings and their caveats: Because of the exploratory design, TCR variables were selected using unadjusted p-values without false-discovery rate correction. Multi-region tumor sequencing was not performed, so intratumor heterogeneity could not be excluded. A median of around 50 of the top 100 tumor clones were detected in paired uninvolved adjacent lung, and some 30 of these tumor clones were also found among the top 100 clones of the paired uninvolved adjacent lung. Higher T cell density in blood was associated with longer overall survival, whereas higher clonality in adjacent lung was associated with shorter survival. The highest T cell clonality was observed in uninvolved tumor-adjacent lung, where clonality exceeded that of tumor, suggesting that antigenic responses were more focused in uninvolved tumor-adjacent lung.

In the germline V gene, CDR1 corresponds to SGDLS and CDR2 to YYNGEE. V was cut back by 3 bases and J by 3 bases, leaving a gap of 10 bases between them. From its cysteine to its phenylalanine, the CDR3 spans 14 amino acids. The DNA shown is the 42-base CDR3, in frame from base 1. TCR beta CDR3 regions were sequenced from DNA using the immunoSEQ Assay. Under the source paper's analysis protocol: T cell density was computed as TCR beta template counts normalized to usable DNA estimated by amplifying housekeeping genes. Richness was estimated with the preseqR package, extrapolating to 400,000 templates for PBMC samples and 120,000 templates for tissue samples. Clonality was defined as one minus Pielou's evenness. To identify tissue-enriched TCRs, differential abundance testing was run on productive amino-acid clonotypes with a minimum total count of 5 and an alpha of 0.1. Repertoire overlap between compartments was quantified with the Jaccard Index and Morisita Overlap Index. GLIPH grouped TCR beta CDR3s together with public tetramer-defined viral CDR3s, and a viral motif had to include at least three viral sequences and also show V-gene enrichment. TCRdb provides this immuneACCESS table in a form limited to in-frame rearrangements. Some clones are lacking; in checked studies, under half of them reflect an unresolved V gene, and why the rest are absent is not known. Clone size and the V and J calls come from that table; the DNA yielded D and trimming. In this sample the table shows some 40,000 clones, roughly 92% of which occur a single time. The ten largest clones take up roughly 6.9% of the sample.

With regard to this clone: The target of this receptor is not known. No much larger clone is present one base from it, and per-base qualities are unavailable.

The sequencing used peripheral blood, collected before any cancer treatment. The chain is made from TRBV9 and TRBJ1-5; confidence is insufficient to name the D gene. This TCR was sampled from a female donor of 60 years or more with stage I lung adenocarcinoma. Here is the DNA: TGTGCCAGCAGCGGTAGGTCGGACAATCAGCCCCAGCATTTT. Its translation reads: CASSGRSDNQPQHF.